The source of this T cell receptor (beta chain) is a study of blood T cell repertoires in COVID-19. CDR1 and CDR2 (germline): SGHRS, YFSETQ. This CDR3 contains 15 residues. Losses at the gene ends were 4 bases for V and 3 bases for J; bases not matched to a gene: 4. Clones were sequenced by immunoSEQ multiplex PCR, and TCRdb holds only the in-frame ones, with some missing. The sample shows approximately 67,000 clones, 85% to 90% of them seen only once. V usage is TRBV5-1 and J usage is TRBJ1-1, with 12 bases aligning to TRBD1. The sample was peripheral blood. This sequence was found in a man in his forties or fifties with active COVID-19. CDR3 sequence (DNA): TGCGCCAGCAGCGAGGGACAGGGGGCTCACACTGAAGCTTTCTTT. It yields the protein CASSEGQGAHTEAFF.